Shown below are 4 T cell receptor beta chains from a single sample sequenced in a study of PD-L1 blockade in urothelial cancer. Generated by immunoSEQ multiplex PCR, the TCRdb table keeps only in-frame clones and is missing some. The table lists under 130,000 clones, about 85% of them singletons. The source material was PBMCs, sampled around atezolizumab (anti-PD-L1) treatment. The receptors were sampled from a man aged 45-65 years with urothelial cancer.

CDR3 DNA sequence: TGTGCCAGCAGTTACTCGAGGGACAGGGTGGGTCAGCCCCAGCATTTT. Translation: CASSYSRDRVGQPQHF. The V and J genes are TRBV6-5 and TRBJ1-5; 9 bases match TRBD1. The length of the CDR3 is 16 residues. V dropped 0 bases and J dropped 6; count of bases not matched to a gene: 6. Germline V gene lookup returns CDR1 MNHEY and CDR2 SVGAGI.

The rearrangement uses TRBV5-1 and TRBJ2-3, with a tentative D call TRBD1 (6 bases). V lost 0 bases and J 6 bases, leaving 11 bases between the germline ends. Germline CDR1 is SGHRS and CDR2 is YFSETQ. The CDR3 is 14 amino acids. CDR3 in DNA: TGCGCCAGCAGCTTGGTACAGGGCTTGGATACGCAGTATTTT. Its translation: CASSLVQGLDTQYF. Drawing the rest from reference TRBV5-1 and TRBJ2-3, the complete variable domain is KAGVTQTPRYLIKTRGQQVTLSCSPISGHRSVSWYQQTPGQGLQFLFEYFSETQRNKGNFPGRFSGRQFSNSRSEMNVSTLELGDSALYLCASSLVQGLDTQYFGPGTRLTVL.

This clone is classed as medium-sized (0.01 to 0.1%). The chain joins TRBV28 to TRBJ1-1; 10 bases are a match to TRBD1. From germline, CDR1 is MDHEN and CDR2 SYDVKM. Germline trimming cut 10 bases from V and 6 bases from J; bases unmatched to any gene: 8. The CDR3 runs 13 residues. The CDR3: CAIKDRGWAEAFF. DNA for the CDR3: TGTGCCATCAAGGACAGGGGGTGGGCTGAAGCTTTCTTT. The full variable domain, rest sourced from reference TRBV28 and TRBJ1-1, is DVKVTQSSRYLVKRTGEKVFLECVQDMDHENMFWYRQDPGLGLRLIYFSYDVKMKEKGDIPEGYSVSREKKERFSLILESASTNQTSMYLCAIKDRGWAEAFFGQGTRLTVV.

This chain links TRBV5-4 with TRBJ2-2; D not resolved. CDR3 length: 13 amino acids. V was cut by 4 bases and J by 5 bases, with 9 bases left in between. Germline-derived CDR1 and CDR2 are SGHNT and YYREEE (reference sequence). CDR3 sequence reads: CASSPSLTGELFF. The CDR3 DNA reads as TGTGCCAGCAGCCCGAGCCTTACCGGGGAGCTGTTTTTT. The full variable domain, its missing parts supplied by reference TRBV5-4 and TRBJ2-2, is ETGVTQSPTHLIKTRGQQVTLRCSSQSGHNTVSWYQQALGQGPQFIFQYYREEENGRGNFPPRFSGLQFPNYSSELNVNALELDDSALYLCASSPSLTGELFFGEGSRLTVL.